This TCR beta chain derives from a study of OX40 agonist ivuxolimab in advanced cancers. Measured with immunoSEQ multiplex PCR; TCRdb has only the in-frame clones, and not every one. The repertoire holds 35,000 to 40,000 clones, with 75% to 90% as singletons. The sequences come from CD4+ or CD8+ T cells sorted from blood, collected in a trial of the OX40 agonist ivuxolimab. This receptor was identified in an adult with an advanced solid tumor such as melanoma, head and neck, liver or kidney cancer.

CDR3 protein: CASSLFTDTQYF. Here the CDR3 DNA reads TGTGCCAGCAGCCTCTTCACAGATACGCAGTATTTT. The V call is TRBV7-6, the J call TRBJ2-3, with unresolved D. There are 12 residues in the CDR3. Germline V CDR1 and CDR2: SGHVS, FNYEAQ. The V end lost 5 bases, the J end lost 2 bases, and 5 bases lay between the germline ends.